This T cell receptor (beta chain) is drawn from a study of OX40 agonist ivuxolimab in advanced cancers. Background for the entire study: Ivuxolimab was an agonistic, fully human IgG2 monoclonal antibody directed against OX40 (CD134), a costimulatory receptor. Of the approximately 50 dose-escalation patients, hepatocellular carcinoma was present in about 20, melanoma in about 15, renal cell carcinoma in 9 and head and neck cancer in 9. Prior anti-PD-1, anti-PD-L1 or anti-CTLA-4 therapy was permitted, and checkpoint inhibitors had been received by roughly 40% of dose-escalation patients. Three dose-escalation patients achieved partial responses, one with hepatocellular carcinoma and two with cutaneous melanoma. In the dose-escalation cohort, 65% to 85% of patients were male, and the mean age was 60 years with a range of roughly 23 to 79. Peripheral TCRbeta sequencing aimed to test whether ivuxolimab altered TCR sequence diversity and caused clonal T-cell expansion. The paper covers the monotherapy dose-escalation part of the phase I ivuxolimab trial, which included N ≈ 52 patients. Intravenous ivuxolimab was administered to patients every 2 weeks at six dose levels: 0.01, 0.1, 0.3, 1.5, 3 and 10 mg/kg.

The trial excluded patients who had a history of autoimmune disease or who were on systemic immunosuppression. In every dose cohort, peripheral blood was drawn for TCR sequencing at baseline, cycle 4 day 1, and cycle 7 day 1. The samples were taken from a phase I, first-in-human, multicenter, open-label dose-escalation trial of ivuxolimab. Adults with locally advanced or metastatic melanoma, renal cell, hepatocellular, or head and neck squamous cell carcinoma were enrolled in the trial. Before TCR sequencing, CD4+ T cells and CD8+ T cells were sorted from peripheral blood as separate populations. This clone was detected once. Its target antigen remains unknown. No qualities accompany the bases; no much larger clone lies one base away. CDR1 and CDR2, per the germline V gene (reference sequence), are MNHNY and SVGAGI. At the junction V is shortened by 7 bases and J by 0 bases, with 7 bases in between. The CDR3 measures 12 amino acids from cysteine to phenylalanine. Only the CDR3 region is kept as DNA, spanning 36 bases read in frame from base 1.

Overall study outcomes, separate from this receptor: Low levels of normalized T-cell clonal expansion were also seen in some patients who did not respond. At doses from 0.1 to 3.0 mg/kg, clonal expansion was seen in both CD4+ and CD8+ blood T cells between baseline and week 6. Antigen specificity was not determined for the clonally expanded peripheral T cells. After ivuxolimab, CD8+ T cells had more expanded clones than CD4+ T cells on average. In the 0.1-3.0 mg/kg groups, partial responders had among the lowest normalized peripheral clonal expansion, particularly in CD8+ T cells.

Genomic DNA was isolated from the sorted cells so that the TCRbeta CDR3 region could be sequenced. The immunoSEQ Assay was used to sequence the TCRbeta CDR3 regions. In its TCRdb copy, this immuneACCESS table keeps in-frame sequences only and misses some clones. Where compared with another copy, unresolved V genes explain less than half of these, and the others have no known cause. The sample profile shows approximately 80,000 clones; roughly 94% of them were found once. The biggest ten clones account for around 9.6% of the sample. The rearrangement joined TRBV6-6 to TRBJ2-7; no D gene is confidently identified. The sequences come from CD4+ or CD8+ T cells sorted from blood, collected in a trial of the OX40 agonist ivuxolimab. The TCR was taken from an adult with an advanced solid tumor such as melanoma, head and neck, liver or kidney cancer. DNA sequence: TGTGCCAGCAAGCAGAGCTCCTACGAGCAGTACTTC. Translated, this is CASKQSSYEQYF.